A single sample gave rise to the 20 T cell receptor beta chains below, sequenced in a study of identical twins. TCRdb itself ran the 5' RACE reads through MiXCR, one entry per CDR3 protein. The repertoire holds some 560,000 distinct CDR3 sequences, with just under 10% as singletons. These data were also reused for a study on yellow fever vaccine responses in identical twins.

Sample: PBMCs. Receptors originate from a woman under 30 in good health.

The V and J genes are TRBV7-9 and TRBJ2-7; perhaps TRBD2 as D (6 bases). CDR1 and CDR2 from the germline V gene are SEHNR and FQNEAQ (reference sequence). The CDR3 consists of 15 residues. V lost 0 bases, J lost 4 bases, and 13 bases lay in between. CDR3 sequence: CASSLAAGSGYEQYF. The CDR3 DNA is TGTGCCAGCAGCTTAGCTGCCGGGAGCGGGTACGAGCAGTACTTC.

Ten or more counts support this clonotype. The CDR3 coding sequence is TGTGCCAGCAGCCAGACACCCAGCTACGAGCAGTACTTC. This gives the protein CASSQTPSYEQYF. J is TRBJ2-7 and V is TRBV7-9; D ambiguous. V was trimmed by 5 bases and J by 3 bases, leaving 11 bases between them. The CDR3 spans 13 residues. Germline V CDR1 and CDR2: SEHNR, FQNEAQ (reference sequence). Using reference TRBV7-9 and TRBJ2-7 for the parts outside the CDR3, the full variable domain is DTGVSQNPRHKITKRGQNVTFRCDPISEHNRLYWYRQTLGQGPEFLTYFQNEAQLEKSRLLSDRFSAERPKGSFSTLEIQRTEQGDSAMYLCASSQTPSYEQYFGPGTRLTVT.

This chain connects TRBV11-2 to TRBJ2-7; possibly TRBD2 for D (6 bases). CDR1 is SGHAT and CDR2 is FQNNGV in the germline V gene. The length of the CDR3 is 14 residues. V was pared by 6 bases and J by 4 bases, with 16 bases between. CDR3 DNA sequence: TGTGCCAGCAGGCCTGATCCGGGACTTTACGAGCAGTACTTC. Its translation: CASRPDPGLYEQYF.

V is TRBV3-1 and J is TRBJ2-6; 9 nucleotides match TRBD1. The J segment lost 2 bases and the V segment lost 1 base, leaving 3 bases of the junction unmatched. Germline lookup yields CDR1 LGHDT and CDR2 YNNKEL (reference sequence). This CDR3 is built from 17 residues. Here the CDR3 DNA reads TGTGCCAGCAGCCAAGGTACAGGGGGCGCTGGGGCCAACGTCCTGACTTTC. Translating gives CASSQGTGGAGANVLTF. Filled out from reference TRBV3-1 and TRBJ2-6, the complete variable domain reads DTAVSQTPKYLVTQMGNDKSIKCEQNLGHDTMYWYKQDSKKFLKIMFSYNNKELIINETVPNRFSPKSPDKAHLNLHINSLELGDSAVYFCASSQGTGGAGANVLTFGAGSRLTVL.

This clonotype was seen ten or more times. This rearrangement joins TRBV27 to TRBJ2-5; possibly TRBD1 for D (7 bases). The V and J ends lost 5 bases and 5 bases respectively, with 18 bases between them. This CDR3 has 15 residues. CDR1 is MNHEY and CDR2 is SMNVEV in the germline V gene (reference sequence). The DNA for the CDR3 is TGTGCCAGCAGTCCTCGAACAGGGGCGGGGGAGACCCAGTACTTC. It yields the protein CASSPRTGAGETQYF.

This clonotype came up a few times. The chain carries TRBV29-1 and TRBJ2-3; weak D call: TRBD2 (6 bases). CDR1 is SQVTM and CDR2 is ANQGSEA in the germline V gene. V lost 4 bases to trimming and J lost 0 bases, with 8 bases between them. The CDR3 length is 13 residues. In DNA form, the CDR3 reads TGCAGCGTTGGCGGACTAAGCACAGATACGCAGTATTTT. Residues: CSVGGLSTDTQYF.

The chain has TRBV20-1 and TRBJ2-3, with D tentatively TRBD1 (5 bases). The CDR3 covers 14 residues. V was trimmed by 3 bases and J by 3 bases, leaving 13 bases between them. Germline CDR1 and CDR2: DFQATT and SNEGSKA (reference sequence). The CDR3 is CSASWQGLTDTQYF. The CDR3 DNA reads as TGCAGTGCTAGTTGGCAGGGATTAACAGATACGCAGTATTTT.

This clonotype was recorded many times. The chain recombines TRBV5-1 with TRBJ2-1; D is unresolved. Germline V gene sequence: CDR1 SGHRS, CDR2 YFSETQ. Trimming shortened V by 1 base and J by 6 bases, and 8 bases separated the two germline ends. This CDR3 has 13 residues. The CDR3 sequence: CASSLFISNEQFF. The CDR3 region has the DNA TGCGCCAGCAGCTTGTTTATCAGCAATGAGCAGTTCTTC.

The chain uses TRBV5-6 and TRBJ2-5; TRBD2 is a possible D gene (6 bases). V was shortened by 6 bases and J by 7 bases, with 22 bases between the two germline ends. The CDR3 is made up of 15 amino acids. In germline, CDR1 is SGHDT, CDR2 YYEEEE. The CDR3 sequence: CASTAGLALRATQYF. CDR3 DNA: TGTGCCAGCACGGCGGGGCTAGCGCTGCGGGCGACCCAGTACTTC. Filled out from reference TRBV5-6 and TRBJ2-5, the complete variable domain reads DAGVTQSPTHLIKTRGQQVTLRCSPKSGHDTVSWYQQALGQGPQFIFQYYEEEERQRGNFPDRFSGHQFPNYSSELNVNALLLGDSALYLCASTAGLALRATQYFGPGTRLLVL.

The chain links TRBV2 to TRBJ2-7; no definite D call. The CDR3 sequence is 12 residues long. Germline V lookup: CDR1 SNHLY, CDR2 FYNNEI. Between the trimmed V and J ends, which lost 7 bases and 3 bases, there was a span of 10 bases. CDR3 nucleotide sequence: TGTGCCAGCAAGGGATTACTCTACGAGCAGTACTTC. Its translation: CASKGLLYEQYF.

This clonotype was detected many times. The chain uses TRBV7-9 and TRBJ2-1, with TRBD1 matching 12 bases. The CDR3 covers 15 residues. The V and J ends lost 5 bases and 8 bases, in that order; junction bases with no gene match: 7. Germline-derived CDR1 and CDR2 are SEHNR and FQNEAQ (reference sequence). CDR3 residues: CASSPSGTGGYEQFF. In DNA form, the CDR3 reads TGTGCCAGCAGCCCCAGTGGGACAGGGGGCTATGAGCAGTTCTTC.

The chain couples TRBV7-2 to TRBJ2-1; 10 nucleotides line up with TRBD2. This CDR3 comprises 16 residues. Germline V CDR1 and CDR2: SGHTA, FQGNSA. Trimming took 5 bases from V and 7 from J; bases not matched to a gene: 11. The CDR3 loop reads CASSVTSGVGWNEQFF. The CDR3 coding sequence is TGTGCCAGCAGCGTAACTAGCGGGGTGGGCTGGAATGAGCAGTTCTTC.

The V gene is TRBV5-1, the J gene TRBJ2-5; a possible D gene is TRBD2 (5 bases). Trimming stripped 0 bases from V and 1 base from J, with 10 bases between. The CDR3 length is 15 residues. Per germline, CDR1 SGHRS and CDR2 YFSETQ. CDR3 sequence (DNA): TGCGCCAGCAGCTTGGTTCCAGCGGTCCAAGAGACCCAGTACTTC. This codes for CASSLVPAVQETQYF. Complete variable domain (other parts from reference TRBV5-1 and TRBJ2-5): KAGVTQTPRYLIKTRGQQVTLSCSPISGHRSVSWYQQTPGQGLQFLFEYFSETQRNKGNFPGRFSGRQFSNSRSEMNVSTLELGDSALYLCASSLVPAVQETQYFGPGTRLLVL.

Ten or more counts support this clonotype. The V gene is TRBV6-1, the J gene TRBJ2-1; TRBD1 matches 8 bases. Germline V CDR1 and CDR2: MNHNS, SASEGT. The CDR3 totals 16 residues. Trimming at V came to 4 bases and at J to 3 bases, leaving 8 bases not matched to a gene. This chain's CDR3 is CASSGLKDRVYNEQFF. DNA of the CDR3: TGTGCCAGCAGTGGCTTAAAGGACAGGGTCTACAATGAGCAGTTCTTC.

Ten or more counts support this clonotype. The chain carries TRBV24-1 and TRBJ2-1; TRBD2 is a possible D gene (5 bases). The V and J ends lost 3 bases and 5 bases respectively, with 19 bases between them. The CDR3 has 17 amino acids. Germline loops: CDR1 KGHDR, CDR2 SFDVKD. The CDR3 DNA reads TGTGCCACCAGTGATAGAAGCGGCTCACACTGGGACAATGAGCAGTTCTTC. This gives the protein CATSDRSGSHWDNEQFF.

This clonotype was seen only a few times. The chain couples TRBV25-1 to TRBJ2-7; tentatively, D is TRBD2 (6 bases). Trimming removed 8 bases from V and 0 bases from J, with 14 bases in between. Germline CDR1 is MGHDK and CDR2 is SYGVNS. The CDR3 length is 14 residues. In DNA, the CDR3 is TGTGCCAGCCGGGGGTGGGGGAGCTCCTACGAGCAGTACTTC. Translation: CASRGWGSSYEQYF.

V is TRBV7-2 and J is TRBJ2-5, with 7 bases fitting TRBD2. Germline lookup yields CDR1 SGHTA and CDR2 FQGNSA. V was clipped by 1 base and J by 0 bases; unmatched bases: 2. The CDR3 has 15 residues. The CDR3 sequence: CASSLDLADQETQYF. The CDR3 DNA follows: TGTGCCAGCAGCTTAGATCTAGCGGACCAAGAGACCCAGTACTTC. The full variable domain, in which reference TRBV7-2 and TRBJ2-5 provide the parts outside the CDR3, is GAGVSQSPSNKVTEKGKDVELRCDPISGHTALYWYRQSLGQGLEFLIYFQGNSAPDKSGLPSDRFSAERTGGSVSTLTIQRTQQEDSAVYLCASSLDLADQETQYFGPGTRLLVL.

In this sample, this clonotype turned up a few times. V and J are TRBV19 and TRBJ1-3; D remains ambiguous. The germline gives CDR1 LNHDA, CDR2 SQIVND (reference sequence). This CDR3 contains 14 residues. The V end was cut by 5 bases, the J end by 3 bases, with 11 bases between. Written as DNA, the CDR3 is TGTGCCAGTAGTCATCGAGACCATGGAAACACCATATATTTT. Translated, it gives CASSHRDHGNTIYF.

This clonotype turned up a few times. The chain combines TRBV9 with TRBJ2-1, with TRBD1 as a possible D gene (6 bases). Between the trimmed V and J ends, which lost 4 bases and 6 bases, there was a span of 14 bases. The V gene's germline CDR1 is SGDLS and CDR2 YYNGEE. The CDR3 is 14 amino acids. As DNA, the CDR3 is TGTGCCAGCAGCCTTACCGGGACACCCAATGAGCAGTTCTTC. It yields the protein CASSLTGTPNEQFF.

This clonotype was recorded many times. The gene calls are TRBV12-3 or TRBV12-4 and TRBJ2-5; possibly TRBD2 for D (6 bases). Trimming shortened V by 6 bases and J by 2 bases, and 16 bases separated the two germline ends. This CDR3 region has 15 residues. DNA of the CDR3: TGTGCCAGCAGCCCGTGGGGTAGCGGACAAGAGACCCAGTACTTC. Its translation: CASSPWGSGQETQYF.